Given below is one TCR beta chain in context. The data were taken from a study of blood T cell repertoires in COVID-19. Study summary: Samples of COVID-19 (acute and convalescent) were obtained from the United States, Italy and Spain.

The CDR3 has 14 amino acids. In germline, CDR1 is SGHTA, CDR2 FQGNSA. V gave up 5 bases and J gave up 4 bases; unmatched junction bases: 4. Per the original data handling: How many nucleated cells were present was estimated from reference gene primer amplification. TCRdb's table, derived via immunoSEQ multiplex PCR, lists solely in-frame clones and lacks some. The V and J calls and clone size are taken from that table; D and trimming were inferred from the DNA. The sample includes 150,000 or so clones, around 82% of them seen just once. The source material was peripheral blood. This sequence joins TRBV7-2 and TRBJ1-4; 7 bases fit TRBD1. This receptor was obtained from a human donor with acute or convalescent COVID-19. The donor label of this sample is uncertain. The CDR3: CASSRQGFNEKLFF. The CDR3 DNA is TGTGCCAGCAGCAGACAGGGTTTTAATGAAAAACTGTTTTTT.